This entry features one T cell receptor (beta chain) sequence. Its antigen is undetermined. These data belong to a study of cytomegalovirus exposure and HLA in healthy donors. At the level of the study: Within the Caucasian-associated ancestry cluster were more than 75% of the roughly 400 genotyped donors.

The PCR employed 60 Vbeta primers together with 13 Jbeta primers. Sequenced by immunoSEQ multiplex PCR; TCRdb stores in-frame clones only, minus some. There are around 190,000 clones in the sample; 79% occur only once, and 0.69% lies in the top ten. The junction had 4 bases not matched to a gene; V was cut back by 4 bases and J by 5 bases. CDR3 length: 14 residues. Germline CDR1 reads SNHLY; CDR2 reads FYNNEI. General observations from the study: Differences between HLA loci emerged in a later analysis of TCR association rates, with DRB1 most and HLA-C fewest. When analyzed later, a missense DCLRE1C variant was found to be linked to TCR beta V- and J-gene trimming.

The rearrangement uses TRBV2 and TRBJ2-2, with 7 nucleotides matching TRBD1. The receptor's source is a woman aged 40 to 49 in good health and CMV-seronegative. Material for sequencing was PBMCs. The CDR3 DNA reads as TGTGCCAGCAGTGCAGGGGGTGGGACCGGGGAGCTGTTTTTT. The encoded protein is CASSAGGGTGELFF.